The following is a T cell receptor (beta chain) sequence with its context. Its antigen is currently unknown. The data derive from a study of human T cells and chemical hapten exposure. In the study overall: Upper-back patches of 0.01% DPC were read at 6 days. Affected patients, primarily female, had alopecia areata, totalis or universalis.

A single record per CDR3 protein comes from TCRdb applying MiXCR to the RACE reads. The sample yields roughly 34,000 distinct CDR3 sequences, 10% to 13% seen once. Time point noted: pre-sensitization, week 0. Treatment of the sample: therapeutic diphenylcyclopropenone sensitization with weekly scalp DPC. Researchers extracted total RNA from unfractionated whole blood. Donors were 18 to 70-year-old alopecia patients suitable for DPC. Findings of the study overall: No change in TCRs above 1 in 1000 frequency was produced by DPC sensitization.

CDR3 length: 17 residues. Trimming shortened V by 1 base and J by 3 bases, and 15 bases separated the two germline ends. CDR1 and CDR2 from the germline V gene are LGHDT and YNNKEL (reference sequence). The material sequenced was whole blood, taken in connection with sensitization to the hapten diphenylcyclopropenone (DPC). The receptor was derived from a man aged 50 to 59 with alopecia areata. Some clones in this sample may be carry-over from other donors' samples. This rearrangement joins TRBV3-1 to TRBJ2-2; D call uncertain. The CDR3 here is CASSQVLSLGDTGELFF. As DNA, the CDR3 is TGTGCCAGCAGCCAAGTCCTCTCGCTGGGTGACACCGGGGAGCTGTTTTTT.